A single sample is the source of the 5 T cell receptor beta chains below, sequenced in a study of shared clonotypes between healthy human individuals (dated by TCRdb to the early 2020s). Library preparation was by the immunoSEQ multiplex PCR assay. TCRdb took this table from immuneACCESS and kept in-frame rearrangements with V and J called. Such tables lack part of the clones; where checked against another copy, unresolved V genes explain under half of the gap, and the rest is unexplained. The table for this sample lists about half a million clones; roughly 80% of them were counted only once. 9.5% to 15% of the sample is held by the ten biggest clonotypes. The sample comprised PBMCs. These receptors were collected from a woman aged 35 to 49 in good health. Some clones in this sample may be carry-over from other donors' samples.

The V call is TRBV7-7, the J call TRBJ2-7; TRBD1 is a possible D gene (7 bases). CDR1 SSHAT and CDR2 FNYEAQ come from the germline V gene (reference sequence). Trimming left V 5 bases short and J 3 bases short, with 17 bases between. The CDR3 consists of 15 residues. The CDR3, as DNA: TGTGCCAGCAGCCTCGACAGGGAGGAAGACTACGAGCAGTACTTC. Translated: CASSLDREEDYEQYF.

The chain joins TRBV5-1 to TRBJ1-3; D might be TRBD1 (5 bases). V lost 0 bases to trimming and J lost 0 bases, with 16 bases between them. Germline-derived CDR1 and CDR2 are SGHRS and YFSETQ. This CDR3 is built from 18 residues. DNA of the CDR3: TGCGCCAGCAGCTTGGAAGGCCCCGCAGGGAGCTCTGGAAACACCATATATTTT. Protein sequence: CASSLEGPAGSSGNTIYF. The variable domain in full, with the rest retrieved from reference TRBV5-1 and TRBJ1-3, is KAGVTQTPRYLIKTRGQQVTLSCSPISGHRSVSWYQQTPGQGLQFLFEYFSETQRNKGNFPGRFSGRQFSNSRSEMNVSTLELGDSALYLCASSLEGPAGSSGNTIYFGEGSWLTVV.

This clone was seen only a few times. Other DNA sequences from this sample encode an identical CDR3 as well. The chain uses TRBV6-5 and TRBJ2-5; 10 bases agree with TRBD1. The assigned J gene may be wrong: the sequence end matches TRBJ2-7 better. The V gene's germline CDR1 is MNHEY and CDR2 SVGAGI. This CDR3 contains 14 residues. The CDR3 DNA is TGTGCCAGCAGTTCCAGGACAGGGGGCTACGAGCAGTACTTC. Amino acid sequence: CASSSRTGGYEQYF.

The chain recombines TRBV30 with TRBJ2-7; D is unclear. The length of the CDR3 is 13 residues. Germline values: CDR1 GTSNPN, CDR2 SVGIG (reference sequence). Trimming took off 2 bases at V and 4 bases at J, with 12 bases between the two ends. As DNA, the CDR3 is TGTGCCTGGAGTATGGGATACTCTTACGAGCAGTACTTC. It specifies CAWSMGYSYEQYF. The full variable domain, completed using reference TRBV30 and TRBJ2-7, is SQTIHQWPATLVQPVGSPLSLECTVEGTSNPNLYWYRQAAGRGLQLLFYSVGIGQISSEVPQNLSASRPQDRQFILSSKKLLLSDSGFYLCAWSMGYSYEQYFGPGTRLTVT.

There are a few counts of this clone. The chain combines TRBV11-2 with TRBJ2-1, with no clear D. The germline V gene encodes CDR1 SGHAT and CDR2 FQNNGV. With 3 bases removed from V and 5 bases from J, the gap between germline ends came to 11 bases. The CDR3 is 14 amino acids. CDR3 sequence (DNA): TGTGCCAGCAGCTTGTTTGCGGAGCACAATGAGCAGTTCTTC. This gives the protein CASSLFAEHNEQFF. Variable domain in full (rest from reference TRBV11-2 and TRBJ2-1): EAGVAQSPRYKIIEKRQSVAFWCNPISGHATLYWYQQILGQGPKLLIQFQNNGVVDDSQLPKDRFSAERLKGVDSTLKIQPAKLEDSAVYLCASSLFAEHNEQFFGPGTRLTVL.